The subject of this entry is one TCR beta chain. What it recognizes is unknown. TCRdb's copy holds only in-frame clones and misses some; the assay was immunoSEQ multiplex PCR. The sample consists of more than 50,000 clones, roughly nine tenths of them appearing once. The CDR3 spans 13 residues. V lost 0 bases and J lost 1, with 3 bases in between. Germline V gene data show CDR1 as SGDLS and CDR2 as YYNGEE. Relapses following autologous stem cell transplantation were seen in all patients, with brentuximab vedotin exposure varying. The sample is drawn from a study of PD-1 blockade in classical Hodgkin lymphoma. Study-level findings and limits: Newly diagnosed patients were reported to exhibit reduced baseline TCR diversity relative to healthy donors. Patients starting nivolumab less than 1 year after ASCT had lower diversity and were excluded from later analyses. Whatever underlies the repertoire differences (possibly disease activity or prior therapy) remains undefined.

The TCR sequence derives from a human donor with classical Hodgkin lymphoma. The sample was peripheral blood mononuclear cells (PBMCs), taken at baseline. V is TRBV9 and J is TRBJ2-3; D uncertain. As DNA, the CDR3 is TGTGCCAGCAGCGTAGTCGGCACAGATACGCAGTATTTT. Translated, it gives CASSVVGTDTQYF.